The source of this T cell receptor (beta chain) is a study of blood T cell repertoires in COVID-19. Study overall: Sites across the United States, Italy and Spain contributed samples from acute and convalescent COVID-19. Sample material is recorded as cDNA or gDNA derived from T cells, B-cell-depleted T cells, or PBMCs.

The CDR3 spans 14 residues. The germline CDR1 and CDR2 sequences are SGHVS and FQNEAQ. The junction had 6 bases not matched to a gene; V was cut back by 5 bases and J by 2 bases. Study processing details: For nucleated cells, counts were estimated from reference gene primer amplification. Generated by immunoSEQ multiplex PCR, the TCRdb table keeps only in-frame clones and is missing some. V and J calls and clone size follow that table, whereas D and trimming were derived from the DNA. In the table there are some 90,000 clones, under 95% of which are singletons. This chain joins TRBV7-8 and TRBJ2-7; 7 bases are a match to TRBD2. Source material: peripheral blood. This clonotype originated in a woman between 45 and 60 years old in a cohort sampled during active COVID-19. Here the CDR3 DNA reads TGTGCCAGCAGCCGAGGGAGGGGACCCTACGAGCAGTACTTC. Translating gives CASSRGRGPYEQYF.